This entry is about one T cell receptor (beta chain). In this sample, this clonotype turned up many times. This clone's antigen is unknown. Nothing much larger sits one base from this clone, and base qualities are not available. The TCR beta CDR3 regions were amplified from RNA transcripts. For the first round of RT-PCR on the TCR CDR3, the HTBI primer set was used together with the Qiagen OneStep RT-PCR kit. Libraries were constructed in a second round of multiplex PCR, after which size selection and purification were carried out. The libraries were sequenced on an Illumina HiSeq2000 using paired-end 100 bp reads. In the authors' own workflow: SOAPnuke was used to process the raw data, with reads discarded if the reads contained adapters or uncalled bases, had a mean Phred below 15, or lacked an exact constant-primer or identifier match. COPE v1.2.5 was used to merge the high-quality paired reads, and each unique nucleotide sequence was defined as a clonotype. Clonotypes were aligned to IMGT TRBV, TRBD and TRBJ reference segments using MiTCR v1.1. Only V-J combinations with frequency above 0.0001, covering 98% to 99.2% of repertoires, were analysed. A TCS score was defined as the ratio between F50 (clonal expansion) and ExV (chaos), using BLOSUM62-based TCRdist between CDR3 peptides within each V-J. Welch's t-statistics and random forest reduced just over 500 V-J features to roughly 13, which were used in a naive Bayes classifier (R e1071). The public reads were reanalyzed by TCRdb: fastp trimming at Q25, MiXCR alignment, in-frame beta chains only. One record per CDR3 amino acid sequence lists the most common genes and DNA. TCRdb, rather than the study authors, made the V and J calls. This sample comprises about 400,000 distinct CDR3 sequences, roughly an eighth of them detected only once. 25% to 30% of the sample comes from the top ten.

CDR1 and CDR2 are drawn from the germline V gene: MNHNS, SASEGT. The CDR3 runs 14 residues from the cysteine to the phenylalanine. Left in the record is the CDR3 DNA by itself, 42 bases read in frame from the first base. Compared with germline, V lacks 7 bases and J lacks 3 bases; bases without a gene match: 6. This entry is derived from a study of T cells in Graves' hyperthyroidism and ophthalmopathy (dated by TCRdb to between 2018 and 2021). In terms of the full investigation: Peripheral blood samples were taken at initial diagnosis, before any treatment was given. The paper describes TCR Vbeta CDR3 sequencing of fewer than 150 peripheral blood samples, made up of fewer than 50 ophthalmopathy patients, over 70 hyperthyroidism patients and 17 progressor patients. For training and testing, the 100 or so patients in the discovery cohort were randomly divided in a 7:3 ratio. To identify distinguishing TCR V-J signatures, a discovery cohort of about a hundred patients was used, comprising 40 to 45 with Graves' ophthalmopathy and 57 with stable Graves' hyperthyroidism. An independent validation cohort of about 19 hyperthyroidism patients and about 16 patients who later progressed to ophthalmopathy tested prospective prediction of ophthalmopathy. After blood sampling, hyperthyroidism patients were treated with methimazole at a starting dose of 30 mg daily, and ophthalmopathy patients were treated with high-dose intravenous methylprednisolone. In roughly six Graves' hyperthyroidism patients, the study also compared T-cell repertoires from thyroid tissue with T-cell repertoires from blood. The research as a whole found: In validation, progression to ophthalmopathy was predicted by the model with nearly 71% sensitivity and under 85% specificity, a median of 6.5 months before onset. In cross-validation, a model built on a 13 V-J signature told ophthalmopathy apart from stable hyperthyroidism with 85% to 90% sensitivity and about 81% specificity, and in testing the same model reached 80%/75%. Sample size was not statistically predetermined, and blinding of investigators to group allocation was not performed. Most expanded thyroid clonotypes (frequency above 0.001) were also found in blood, which suggests that blood repertoires may mirror thyroid immune responses.

Moderately to severely active disease, a Clinical Activity Score of at least 3, a NOSPECS grade of at least 4, and a duration under 3 months were present in ophthalmopathy patients. The study excluded patients with uncontrolled infections, other autoimmune diseases, pregnancy or lactation. Clinical symptoms, serum thyroxine and TRAb, thyroid ultrasound, and orbital computed tomography formed the basis for the diagnoses. PBMCs were isolated from 7.5 to 10 ml of fresh peripheral blood by Ficoll-Paque density gradient centrifugation. Trizol reagent was used to extract total RNA, and RNA quality was then checked on an Agilent 2100 Bioanalyzer.

Recombination connected TRBV6-1 to TRBJ2-3, with TRBD1 matching 8 junction bases. Sequencing was carried out using blood. The sequence was collected from a man aged 45-65 years with Graves' ophthalmopathy. The CDR3 in this case is CASTQGASTDTQYF. The nucleotide sequence is TGTGCCAGCACCCAGGGGGCGTCTACAGATACGCAGTATTTT.